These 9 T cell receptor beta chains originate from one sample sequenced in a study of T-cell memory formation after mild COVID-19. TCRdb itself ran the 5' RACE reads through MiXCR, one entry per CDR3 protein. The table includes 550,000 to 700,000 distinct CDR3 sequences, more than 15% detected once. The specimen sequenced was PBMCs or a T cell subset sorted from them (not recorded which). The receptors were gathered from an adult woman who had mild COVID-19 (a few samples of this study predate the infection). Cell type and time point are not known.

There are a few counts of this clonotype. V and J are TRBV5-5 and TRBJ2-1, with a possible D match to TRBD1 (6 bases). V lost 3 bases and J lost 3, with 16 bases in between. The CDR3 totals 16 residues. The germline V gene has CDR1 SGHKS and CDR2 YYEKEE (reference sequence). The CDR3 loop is CASSSGRQGFYNEQFF. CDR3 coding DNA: TGTGCCAGCAGCTCCGGAAGGCAGGGGTTCTACAATGAGCAGTTCTTC. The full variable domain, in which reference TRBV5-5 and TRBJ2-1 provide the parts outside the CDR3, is DAGVTQSPTHLIKTRGQQVTLRCSPISGHKSVSWYQQVLGQGPQFIFQYYEKEERGRGNFPDRFSARQFPNYSSELNVNALLLGDSALYLCASSSGRQGFYNEQFFGPGTRLTVL.

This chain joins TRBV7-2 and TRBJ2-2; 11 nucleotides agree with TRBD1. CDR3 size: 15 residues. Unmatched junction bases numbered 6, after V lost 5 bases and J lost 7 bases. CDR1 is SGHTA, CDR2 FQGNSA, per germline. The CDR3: CASSADRGHGGELFF. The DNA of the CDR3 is TGTGCCAGCAGCGCGGACAGGGGGCATGGCGGGGAGCTGTTTTTT.

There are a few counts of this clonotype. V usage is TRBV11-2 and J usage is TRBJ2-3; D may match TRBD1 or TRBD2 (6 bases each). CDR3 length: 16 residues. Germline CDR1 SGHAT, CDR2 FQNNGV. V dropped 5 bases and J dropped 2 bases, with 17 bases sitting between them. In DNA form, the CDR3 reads TGTGCCAGCAGCCAATCGAAAGGGGGGCACACAGATACGCAGTATTTT. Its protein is CASSQSKGGHTDTQYF.

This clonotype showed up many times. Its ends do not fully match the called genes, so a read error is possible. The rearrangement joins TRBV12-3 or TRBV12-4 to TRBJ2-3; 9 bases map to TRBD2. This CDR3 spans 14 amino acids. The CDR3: CASRLAGVADTQYF. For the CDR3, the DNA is TGTGCCAGCAGGTTAGCGGGAGTTGCAGATACGCAGTATTTT.

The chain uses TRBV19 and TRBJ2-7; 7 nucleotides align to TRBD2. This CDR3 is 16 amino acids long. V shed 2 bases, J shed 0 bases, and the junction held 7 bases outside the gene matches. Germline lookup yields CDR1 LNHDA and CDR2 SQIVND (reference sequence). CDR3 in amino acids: CASSIMSGGNSYEQYF. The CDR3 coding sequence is TGTGCCAGTAGTATAATGTCGGGAGGAAACTCCTACGAGCAGTACTTC.

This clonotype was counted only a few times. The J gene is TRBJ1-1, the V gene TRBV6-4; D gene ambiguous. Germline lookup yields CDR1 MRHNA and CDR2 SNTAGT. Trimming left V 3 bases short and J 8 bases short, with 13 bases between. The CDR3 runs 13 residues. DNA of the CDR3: TGTGCCAGCAGTGAATCAGTGCTGGGCGAAGCTTTCTTT. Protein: CASSESVLGEAFF.

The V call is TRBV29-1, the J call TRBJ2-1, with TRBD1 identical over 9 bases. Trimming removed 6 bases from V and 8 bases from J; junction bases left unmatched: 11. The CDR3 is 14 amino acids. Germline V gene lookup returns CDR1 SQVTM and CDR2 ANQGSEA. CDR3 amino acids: CSVSGGQGVDEQFF. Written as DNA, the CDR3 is TGCAGCGTCTCAGGGGGACAGGGAGTCGATGAGCAGTTCTTC.

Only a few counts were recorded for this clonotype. CDR3 in amino acids: CATSSTTNEKLFF. CDR3 coding DNA: TGTGCCACGAGTTCGACAACTAATGAAAAACTGTTTTTT. The J gene is TRBJ1-4, the V gene TRBV27; D gene ambiguous. V shed 10 bases and J shed 0 bases, with 9 bases lying between them. The CDR3 runs 13 residues. CDR1 and CDR2 from the germline V gene are MNHEY and SMNVEV (reference sequence).

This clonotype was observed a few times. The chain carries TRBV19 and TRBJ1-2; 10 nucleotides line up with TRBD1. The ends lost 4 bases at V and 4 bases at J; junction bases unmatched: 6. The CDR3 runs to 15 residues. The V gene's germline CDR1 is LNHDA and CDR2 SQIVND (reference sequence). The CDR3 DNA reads TGTGCCAGTAGTAAGGGGACAGGGGAAGCCTATGGCTACACCTTC. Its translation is CASSKGTGEAYGYTF. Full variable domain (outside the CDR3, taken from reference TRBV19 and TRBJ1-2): DGGITQSPKYLFRKEGQNVTLSCEQNLNHDAMYWYRQDPGQGLRLIYYSQIVNDFQKGDIAEGYSVSREKKESFPLTVTSAQKNPTAFYLCASSKGTGEAYGYTFGSGTRLTVV.